One sample yielded the 6 T cell receptor beta chains listed below, sequenced in a study of post-analysis software for immune sequencing data. Overall study findings and caveats: Roughly five TRBV segments were significantly more frequent in patients than in controls. TRBV5-6, TRBV5-1 and TRBV20-1 were among these segments.

For these receptors, no antigen is known. Unique molecular identifiers had been added to the TCR beta cDNA libraries. Via MiXCR, TCRdb re-called the PCR reads, giving one row per CDR3 protein. The sample lists fewer than 850,000 distinct CDR3 sequences; 46% were seen once. The specimen was blood. Source of these receptors: a girl aged 10 to 17 with multiple sclerosis.

This clonotype was found a few times. The chain combines TRBV28 with TRBJ2-6, with D possibly matching TRBD1 (6 bases). The germline V gene encodes CDR1 MDHEN and CDR2 SYDVKM. CDR3 length: 17 amino acids. The V gene lost 3 bases and the J gene lost 0 bases, with 12 bases spanning the gap. The CDR3 sequence is CASSFQGPSSGANVLTF. CDR3 coding DNA: TGTGCCAGCAGTTTTCAGGGGCCTAGCTCTGGGGCCAACGTCCTGACTTTC.

The V and J genes are TRBV2 and TRBJ2-1; 7 bases map to TRBD1. The CDR3 is made up of 14 amino acids. Germline CDR1 is SNHLY and CDR2 is FYNNEI. Trimming took 5 bases from V and 5 from J; bases not matched to a gene: 6. CDR3 bases: TGTGCCAGCAGTATGGGACAGCCGGACAATGAGCAGTTCTTC. As protein: CASSMGQPDNEQFF.

This chain links TRBV4-3 with TRBJ2-1; either TRBD1 or TRBD2 may supply D (7 bases each). V was trimmed by 1 base and J by 4 bases, leaving 20 bases between them. Germline CDR1 and CDR2: LGHNA and YSLEER. This CDR3 contains 18 residues. CDR3 sequence (DNA): TGCGCCAGCAGCCAAGGAACTTGGGAGGGGGCCCCTTACAATGAGCAGTTCTTC. This codes for CASSQGTWEGAPYNEQFF.

This chain connects TRBV28 to TRBJ2-7, with 9 bases fitting TRBD2. From germline, CDR1 is MDHEN and CDR2 SYDVKM. This CDR3 is built from 17 residues. The V gene end was trimmed by 5 bases and the J gene end by 2 bases; junction bases not matched to a gene: 13. The DNA of the CDR3 is TGTGCCAGCAGTCTCCCAACCCCAGCGGGAGGCCCCTACGAGCAGTACTTC. As protein: CASSLPTPAGGPYEQYF.

This chain links TRBV4-1 with TRBJ2-3; TRBD2 matches at 14 bases. The CDR3 has 18 amino acids. From germline, CDR1 is MGHRA and CDR2 YSYEKL. V was pared by 1 base and J by 5 bases, with 8 bases of the junction left unmatched. The DNA of the CDR3 is TGCGCCAGCAGCCAAGTTGGGACTAGCGGGAGTCAGGGAGATACGCAGTATTTT. Protein: CASSQVGTSGSQGDTQYF.

The rearrangement uses TRBV7-8 and TRBJ2-1; maybe TRBD2 (6 bases). The CDR3 contains 16 residues. V dropped 5 bases and J dropped 0 bases, with 14 bases sitting between them. CDR1 is SGHVS and CDR2 is FQNEAQ in the germline V gene. CDR3 sequence: CASSPSGLSSYNEQFF. The CDR3 DNA reads TGTGCCAGCAGCCCCTCGGGACTGAGCTCCTACAATGAGCAGTTCTTC.